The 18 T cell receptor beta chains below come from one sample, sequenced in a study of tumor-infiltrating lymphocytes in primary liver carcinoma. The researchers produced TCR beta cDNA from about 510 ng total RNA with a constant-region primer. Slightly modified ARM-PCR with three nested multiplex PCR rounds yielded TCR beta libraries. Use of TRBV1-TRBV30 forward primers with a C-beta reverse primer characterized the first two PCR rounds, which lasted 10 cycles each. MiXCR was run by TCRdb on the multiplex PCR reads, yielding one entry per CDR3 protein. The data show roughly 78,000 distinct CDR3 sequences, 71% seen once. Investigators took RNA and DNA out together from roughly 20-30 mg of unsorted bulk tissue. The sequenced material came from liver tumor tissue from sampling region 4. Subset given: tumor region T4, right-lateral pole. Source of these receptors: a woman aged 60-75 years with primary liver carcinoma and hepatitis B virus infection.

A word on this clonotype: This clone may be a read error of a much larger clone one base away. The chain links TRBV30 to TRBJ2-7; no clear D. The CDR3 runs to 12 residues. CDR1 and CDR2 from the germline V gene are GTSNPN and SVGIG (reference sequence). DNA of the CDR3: TGTGACTGGAGTGTACAAAGTCTCCGGCGATACTTC. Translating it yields CDWSVQSLRRYF.

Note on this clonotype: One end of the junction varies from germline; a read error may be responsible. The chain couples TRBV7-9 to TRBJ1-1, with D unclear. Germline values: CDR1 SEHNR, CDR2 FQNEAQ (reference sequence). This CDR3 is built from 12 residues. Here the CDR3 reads CTSSLLNTEAFF. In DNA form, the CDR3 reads TGTACCAGCAGCTTACTGAACACTGAAGCTTTCTTT. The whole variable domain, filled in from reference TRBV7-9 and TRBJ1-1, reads DTGVSQNPRHKITKRGQNVTFRCDPISEHNRLYWYRQTLGQGPEFLTYFQNEAQLEKSRLLSDRFSAERPKGSFSTLEIQRTEQGDSAMYLCTSSLLNTEAFFGQGTRLTVV.

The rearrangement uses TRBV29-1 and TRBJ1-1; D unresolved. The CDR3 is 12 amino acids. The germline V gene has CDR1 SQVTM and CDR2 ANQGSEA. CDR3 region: CSVVKSNTEAFF. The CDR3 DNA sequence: TGCAGTGTCGTCAAGTCGAACACTGAGGCCTTCTTT.

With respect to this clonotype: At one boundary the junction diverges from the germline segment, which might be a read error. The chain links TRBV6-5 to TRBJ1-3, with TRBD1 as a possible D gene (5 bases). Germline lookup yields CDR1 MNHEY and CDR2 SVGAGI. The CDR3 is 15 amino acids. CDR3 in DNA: TGTGCCGGCAGTCCACGGGGGAACTCTGGAAACACCATATATTTT. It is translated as CAGSPRGNSGNTIYF.

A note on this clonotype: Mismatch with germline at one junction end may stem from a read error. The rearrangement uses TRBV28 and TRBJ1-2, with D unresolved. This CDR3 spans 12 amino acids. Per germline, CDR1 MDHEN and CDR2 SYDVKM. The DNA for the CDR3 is TGTGACAGCAGTTTATCTAACTATGGCTACACCTTC. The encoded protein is CDSSLSNYGYTF.

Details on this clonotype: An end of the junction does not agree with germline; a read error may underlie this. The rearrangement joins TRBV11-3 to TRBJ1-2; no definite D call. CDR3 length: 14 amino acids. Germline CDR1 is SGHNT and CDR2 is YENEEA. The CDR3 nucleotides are TGTGCCAGCGGCTTTGCGACGGTTCTTGATGGTTACACCTTC. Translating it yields CASGFATVLDGYTF.

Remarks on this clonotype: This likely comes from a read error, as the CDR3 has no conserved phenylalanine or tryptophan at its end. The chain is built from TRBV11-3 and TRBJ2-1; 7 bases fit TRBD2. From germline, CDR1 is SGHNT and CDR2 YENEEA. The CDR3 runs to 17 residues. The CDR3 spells CASSLGRGEWGIDEQFL. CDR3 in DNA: TGTGCCAGTAGCTTAGGTCGGGGGGAGTGGGGTATCGATGAGCAGTTCCTC.

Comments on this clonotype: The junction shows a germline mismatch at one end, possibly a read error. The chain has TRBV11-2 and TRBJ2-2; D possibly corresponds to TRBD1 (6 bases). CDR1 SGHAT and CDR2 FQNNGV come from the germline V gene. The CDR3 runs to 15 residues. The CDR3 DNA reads TGTGCCAGCAGCCCTCCGCAAGGACCGACCTGGGGGCTGTTGTTT. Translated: CASSPPQGPTWGLLF.

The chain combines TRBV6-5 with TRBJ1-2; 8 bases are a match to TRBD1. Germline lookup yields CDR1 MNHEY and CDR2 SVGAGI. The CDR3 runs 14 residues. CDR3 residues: CVNSVRQGRYGYTF. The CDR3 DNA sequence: TGTGTCAACAGCGTAAGACAGGGGCGGTATGGCTACACCTTC.

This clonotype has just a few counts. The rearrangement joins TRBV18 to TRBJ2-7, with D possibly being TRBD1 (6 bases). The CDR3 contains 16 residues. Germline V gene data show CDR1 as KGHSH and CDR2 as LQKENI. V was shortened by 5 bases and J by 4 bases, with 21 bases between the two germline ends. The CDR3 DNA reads TGTGCCAGCTCAGCCCTGACAGGAAGGGGCCAATACGAGCAGTACTTC. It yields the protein CASSALTGRGQYEQYF.

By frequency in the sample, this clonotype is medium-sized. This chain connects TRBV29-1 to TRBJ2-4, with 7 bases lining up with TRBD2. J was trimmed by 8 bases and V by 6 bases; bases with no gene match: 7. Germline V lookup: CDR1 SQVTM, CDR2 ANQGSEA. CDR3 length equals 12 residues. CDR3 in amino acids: CSVGIGGYIQYF. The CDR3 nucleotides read TGCAGCGTCGGAATCGGGGGGTACATTCAGTACTTC.

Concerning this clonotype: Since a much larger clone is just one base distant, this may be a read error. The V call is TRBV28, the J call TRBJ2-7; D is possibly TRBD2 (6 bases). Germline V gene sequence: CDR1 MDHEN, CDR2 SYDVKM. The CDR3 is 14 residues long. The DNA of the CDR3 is TGTGCCAGCAGTTTAGGAGGGGCCCTACACGAGCAGTGCTTC. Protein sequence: CASSLGGALHEQCF.

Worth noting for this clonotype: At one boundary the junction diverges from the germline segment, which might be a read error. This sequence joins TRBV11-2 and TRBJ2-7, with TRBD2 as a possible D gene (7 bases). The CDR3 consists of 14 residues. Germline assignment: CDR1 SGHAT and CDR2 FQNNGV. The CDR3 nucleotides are TGTACCAGCAGCTTAGAGTGGGGAGGGGGAGGGCAGTACTTC. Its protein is CTSSLEWGGGGQYF. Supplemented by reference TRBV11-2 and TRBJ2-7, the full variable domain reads EAGVAQSPRYKIIEKRQSVAFWCNPISGHATLYWYQQILGQGPKLLIQFQNNGVVDDSQLPKDRFSAERLKGVDSTLKIQPAKLEDSAVYLCTSSLEWGGGGQYFGPGTRLTVT.

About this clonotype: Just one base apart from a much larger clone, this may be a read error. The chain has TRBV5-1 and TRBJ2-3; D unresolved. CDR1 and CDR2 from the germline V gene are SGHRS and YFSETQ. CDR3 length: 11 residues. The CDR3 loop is CTSSLIDTQYF. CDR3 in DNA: TGCACCAGCAGTCTCATAGATACGCAGTATTTT.

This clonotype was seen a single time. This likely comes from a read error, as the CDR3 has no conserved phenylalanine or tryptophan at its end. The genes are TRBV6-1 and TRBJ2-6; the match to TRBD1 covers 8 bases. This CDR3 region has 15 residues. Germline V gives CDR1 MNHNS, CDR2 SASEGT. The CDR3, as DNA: TGTGCCAGCAGTGAACAGGGGGCTGGGGCCAACATCCTGACTTAC. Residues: CASSEQGAGANILTY.

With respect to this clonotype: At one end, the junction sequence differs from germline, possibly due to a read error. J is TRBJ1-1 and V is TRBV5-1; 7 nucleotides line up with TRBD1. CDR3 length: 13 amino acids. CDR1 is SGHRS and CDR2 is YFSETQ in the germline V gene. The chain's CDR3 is CASSLTGSTEASF. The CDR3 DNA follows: TGCGCCAGTAGCTTGACAGGGTCCACTGAAGCTTCCTTT.

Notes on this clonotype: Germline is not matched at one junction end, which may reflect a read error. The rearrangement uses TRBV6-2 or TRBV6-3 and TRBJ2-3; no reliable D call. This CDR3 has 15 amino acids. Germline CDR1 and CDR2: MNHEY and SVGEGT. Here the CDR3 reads CASSYSFARTDMQYF. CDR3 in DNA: TGTGCCAGCAGTTACTCGTTCGCCCGAACAGATATGCAGTATTTT.

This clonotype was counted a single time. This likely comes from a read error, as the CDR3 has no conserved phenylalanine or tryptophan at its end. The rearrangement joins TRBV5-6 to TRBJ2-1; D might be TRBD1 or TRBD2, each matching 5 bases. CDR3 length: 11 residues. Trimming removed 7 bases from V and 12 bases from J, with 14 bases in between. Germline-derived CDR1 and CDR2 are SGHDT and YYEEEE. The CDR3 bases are TGTGCCAGCGGCAGGGACGAGGTGCAGTTCCTC. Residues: CASGRDEVQFL.